This T cell receptor beta chain was identified in a study of shared clonotypes between healthy human individuals. Study results and limitations: Roughly 5% of naive CD4 clonotypes were shared across a few donors.

CDR1 SGHRS and CDR2 YFSETQ come from the germline V gene. V gave up 4 bases and J gave up 3 bases; unmatched junction bases: 16. The length of the CDR3 is 19 residues. The table lists this clone with a count of one. Its antigen is currently unknown. Libraries were prepared by immunoSEQ multiplex PCR; TCRdb keeps only in-frame clonotypes and omits some of them. The sample comprises 1.4 million or so clones, roughly 98.5% of which are singletons, and approximately 0.4% rests with the top ten. Sequencing input: naive CD4+ T cells sorted from blood. Subset given: CD45RA+ positively selected. This chain joins TRBV5-1 and TRBJ2-3, with 11 bases fitting TRBD1. This TCR derives from a young man in good health. For the CDR3, the DNA is TGCGCCAGCAGCCCGAGGAGGACAGGGGGCGCGGGGGGTACAGATACGCAGTATTTT. Its protein is CASSPRRTGGAGGTDTQYF.